The sequence of this TCR beta chain was determined in a study of blood T cells in healthy people across ages. Healthy Russian Caucasian donors spanned ages roughly 6 to 100 years. At least 5 micrograms of total RNA were extracted per sample. This clonotype was counted a few times. Its antigen remains unknown. Study-wide findings and caveats: Estimates drawn from one million T cells were deemed to understate diversity. Nothing was known about donor CMV status, and this possibly confounded expanded clonotype changes.

A second PCR of roughly 7 to 11 cycles used a sample-barcoded 5' primer and a J-beta primer mix. TCRdb itself ran the 5' RACE reads through MiXCR, one entry per CDR3 protein. The repertoire includes about 800,000 distinct CDR3 sequences, approximately 25% of them detected once, and roughly 3.5% sits in the top ten. Germline-derived CDR1 and CDR2 are MNHEY and SVGEGT. The CDR3 covers 17 residues. Unmatched junction bases numbered 6, after V lost 2 bases and J lost 4 bases. The sample also formed part of further work on T cells of mothers and their children.

This chain uses TRBV6-2 or TRBV6-3 with TRBJ2-5, with TRBD2 matching over 14 bases. This sequence was found in a boy younger than 18 in good health. The sample comprised blood. The CDR3: CASSYGGLAGGPETQYF. CDR3 nucleotide sequence: TGTGCCAGCAGTTACGGCGGACTAGCGGGGGGCCCAGAGACCCAGTACTTC.